The next 6 T cell receptor beta chains were all read from a single sample in a study of blood T cell repertoires in COVID-19 (TCRdb year 2020). Library construction relied on the immunoSEQ multiplex PCR assay. TCRdb mirrors the immuneACCESS table, restricted to in-frame sequences. Some clones are absent from its copies; in checked studies, under half trace to an unresolved V gene, and the reason for the others is unknown. Present in this sample are under 200,000 clones, approximately 87% of which were seen just once. The ten largest clones take up approximately 10% of the sample. Sequencing input: peripheral blood. All receptors come from a woman aged 60-75 years with COVID-19, enrolled during active disease.

J is TRBJ2-4 and V is TRBV29-1, with D possibly TRBD2 on 6 matching bases. This CDR3 spans 17 amino acids. Germline V gene lookup returns CDR1 SQVTM and CDR2 ANQGSEA. The V end lost 0 bases, the J end lost 1 base, and 16 bases lay between the germline ends. CDR3 nucleotide sequence: TGCAGCGTTGAAGAAATCGGATGGGGGGAGGCCAAAAACATTCAGTACTTC. Translated: CSVEEIGWGEAKNIQYF.

The chain employs TRBV28 and TRBJ2-7; 9 bases agree with TRBD2. The CDR3 runs 13 residues. Germline CDR1 reads MDHEN; CDR2 reads SYDVKM. Unmatched junction bases numbered 6, after V lost 3 bases and J lost 9 bases. The chain's CDR3 is CASSLSLAGRQYF. DNA of the CDR3: TGTGCCAGCAGTTTGAGTCTAGCGGGACGGCAGTACTTC.

The chain links TRBV7-9 to TRBJ1-1, with 8 bases that match TRBD1. The CDR3 contains 19 residues. V shed 2 bases and J 4 bases; nucleotides not matched to a gene: 18. Per the germline V gene, CDR1 is SEHNR and CDR2 is FQNEAQ (reference sequence). The CDR3 sequence: CASSLSSDRDLKWVTEAFF. CDR3 coding DNA: TGTGCCAGCAGCTTAAGCTCGGACAGGGACCTAAAGTGGGTCACTGAAGCTTTCTTT.

This rearrangement joins TRBV19 to TRBJ2-1; 8 positions match TRBD2. The germline V gene has CDR1 LNHDA and CDR2 SQIVND (reference sequence). The CDR3 has 17 residues. V lost 2 bases, J lost 3 bases, and 9 bases stayed unmatched. The CDR3 DNA follows: TGTGCCAGTAGTATACTAGCGGGTGGGAGCTACTACAATGAGCAGTTCTTC. Translating gives CASSILAGGSYYNEQFF.

The J gene is TRBJ2-7, the V gene TRBV6-4; 8 bases fit TRBD2. The V segment lost 5 bases and the J segment 7 bases; nucleotides outside the gene matches: 13. CDR1 and CDR2 (germline): MRHNA, SNTAGT. The CDR3 has 15 amino acids. The CDR3 DNA is TGTGCCAGCAGTAAAGGAGCGGGGGCGATGTGGGAGCAGTACTTC. This translates into CASSKGAGAMWEQYF.

The genes are TRBV7-9 and TRBJ2-2; 7 bases align to TRBD2. V lost 5 bases and J lost 5; bases outside the gene matches: 8. There are 15 residues in the CDR3. Germline V gene lookup returns CDR1 SEHNR and CDR2 FQNEAQ (reference sequence). The CDR3 reads CASSLLLGGTGELFF. The DNA for the CDR3 is TGTGCCAGCAGCCTACTACTCGGGGGGACCGGGGAGCTGTTTTTT.